This TCR beta chain was recovered during a study of blood T cell repertoires in COVID-19. Study-level background: Both acute and convalescent COVID-19 samples were obtained from the United States, Italy and Spain. The analysed material was cDNA or gDNA that came from T cells, B-cell-depleted T cells, or PBMCs.

Using immunoSEQ multiplex PCR, the repertoire was profiled, and TCRdb retains in-frame clones only, with some absent. The profile shows approximately 75,000 clones, around nine tenths of them singletons. Trimming shortened V by 7 bases and J by 3 bases, and 17 bases separated the two germline ends. The CDR3 runs to 14 residues. Germline values: CDR1 SGHNT, CDR2 YYREEE (reference sequence). During active infection, Seattle patients enrolled and were then monitored through disease. The source is a man older than 75 with COVID-19, enrolled during active disease. What was sequenced was peripheral blood. The V and J genes are TRBV5-4 and TRBJ2-7, with D possibly being TRBD1 (5 bases). CDR3 sequence (DNA): TGTGCCAGCTCGAAGTCGACAGTGGGCTACGAGCAGTACTTC. It is translated as CASSKSTVGYEQYF.